Sequencing of this T cell receptor (beta chain) was carried out in a study of cytomegalovirus exposure and HLA in healthy donors (dated by TCRdb to the late 2010s). Regarding the research as a whole: According to an earlier analysis of a few hundred of the donors, 200 million or so T cells yielded roughly 110 million unique TCR beta sequences and 276 Gb of sequence data. An early release covering roughly 600 HLA-typed donors comprised about 320 gigabases of sequencing data and approximately 85 million unique TCR sequences. Among the roughly 400 genotyped donors, approximately 76% belonged to the genetic ancestry cluster associated with self-reported Caucasian donors. The study was designed to test whether signatures of past pathogen exposure could be identified by cataloging public T cell receptors. Using immunosequencing, the study profiled T cell repertoires from 500 to 800 subjects and related those repertoires to cytomegalovirus serostatus. Along with the roughly 610-subject first cohort, a separate validation cohort of about 110 different subjects was used. The study combined high-throughput TCR immunosequencing, statistical association of individual TCRs with disease status, and machine learning to predict cytomegalovirus infection status. A later analysis re-examined previously published TCR beta repertoires from 500 to 700 donors and added high-resolution HLA genotyping to investigate patterns of TCR occurrence. In the later analysis, no new phenotypic data were used to find candidate immune exposures; instead, reliance was placed on TCR beta sequences and their occurrence across donors. An earlier analysis of about 620 of the donors applied high-throughput TCR beta sequencing to assess whether each TCR beta V gene segment acted as functional or pseudogenic. Donor age, sex, ethnicity and CMV serostatus were compiled alongside the repertoire data. In a later genetic analysis, genome-wide SNP genotypes for about 55% of the 666 donors were used, and that subset was treated as a discovery cohort. All discovery cohort repertoires had been generated using a single sequencing platform. Class I and class II HLA loci were covered by the typing at four-digit resolution. The number of donors typed differed by locus, with 629-630 for A, B, C, DRB1 and DQB1, around 500 for DQA1, 606 for DPA1, and some 450 for DPB1. Roughly five DR-DQ haplotypes were handled as single units for association and clustering because linkage in the cohort was strong. On average, roughly 200,000 unique TCR beta nucleotide sequences were sequenced per donor among a few hundred genotyped donors of the cohort, with about 19% of those sequences being non-productive.

The receptor library was made with the immunoSEQ multiplex PCR assay. For the multiplex PCR, a mixture combining 60 forward primers for TCR Vbeta segments and 13 reverse primers for TCR Jbeta segments was used. The CDR3 region of rearranged TCR beta genes was amplified from genomic DNA with a multiplex PCR assay. On the Illumina HiSeq System, the amplified TCR beta libraries were sequenced as 87-base-pair reads. The paper's processing steps were these. A later analysis tallied about 77 million unique TCR beta chains across the 640 or so repertoires, and some 12 million of those chains were shared by two or more donors. To remove PCR and sequencing errors, raw reads were error-corrected and collapsed into unique sequences using a nearest-neighbor algorithm that merged closely related sequences. CDR3 sequences were aligned to IMGT reference sequences to assign V, D and J gene segments. Each retained sequence needed at least a six-nucleotide match to both a V gene segment and a J gene segment. A rearrangement was called productive if the CDR3 had no stop codons and remained in frame with V and J, and every other rearrangement was called non-productive. CDR3 was defined by IMGT convention, running from the second conserved V-encoded cysteine to the conserved J-encoded phenylalanine. Sequences without an unambiguous match to a single V gene segment were excluded from the earlier analysis of several hundred of the donors. In an earlier analysis of about 590 of the donors, a V segment was called functional when productive rearrangements were above 56.7%, and segregating when the standard deviation between donors exceeded 5%. A statistical classification framework was developed to diagnose cytomegalovirus status using the catalog of TCR beta chain sequences. V and J gene assignment, in a later analysis, came from comparing TCR nucleotide sequences with IMGT/GENE-DB human TR gene sequences. The TCRdist pipeline was used in a later analysis to assign CDR3 sequences and most-parsimonious VDJ recombination scenarios. In a later analysis, each TCR beta chain was defined by its CDR3 amino acid sequence together with its V-gene family, and reads lacking a unique V-gene family were excluded. A later analysis removed several hundred highly shared, low-generation-probability nucleotide sequences to deal with suspected cross-contamination and a sequencing artifact. For each public chain, a later analysis derived a clonal expansion index from normalized ranks of inferred template counts within each repertoire. Generation probabilities in a later analysis came from a VDJ recombination model fitted to out-of-frame rearrangements, and those results were checked against IGoR. In a later analysis, TCR-TCR, TCR-HLA and TCR-CMV co-occurrence was scored with hypergeometric tests, and a repertoire-size bias correction was applied to TCR pairs. A later analysis estimated false discovery rates by permuting HLA or CMV assignments 20 times. In a later analysis, co-occurring TCRs were grouped using DBSCAN, with TCRdist sequence similarity added in when clustering inside HLA-allele-positive subsets. Co-occurrence clustering excluded repertoires with fewer than 30,000 or more than 120,000 public chains, plus five with anomalous nucleotide sharing. In its TCRdb copy, this immuneACCESS table keeps in-frame sequences only and misses some clones. Where compared with another copy, unresolved V genes explain less than half of these, and the others have no known cause. That table is the source of V, J and clone size, and D and trimming were worked out from the DNA. The sample table records 63,000 or so clones; roughly 80% of these occur just once. The ten most abundant clones make up about 7.4% of the sample.

About this clone: Its antigen is unknown. No much larger clone exists at a distance of one base, and base qualities are not known.

Findings and caveats that apply to the study as a whole: An association between a missense DCLRE1C variant and V-gene and J-gene trimming of TCR beta chains was found in a later genetic analysis and replicated in an independent cohort. A later analysis found that most CMV-associated TCR beta chains appeared HLA-restricted, with HLA associations seemingly driven largely by CMV exposure. A further reported finding was that TCR beta sequences accurately predicted the HLA-A and HLA-B alleles for most subjects in the first cohort. The presence/absence analyses assumed that sequencing depth was roughly uniform across donors, and that assumption may not be true. At a false discovery rate of 0.05, a later analysis linked 15,000 to 20,000 TCR beta sequences to specific HLA alleles. This cohort had only TCR beta chains sequenced, and the lack of alpha or paired-chain data limited which features could be detected. Because counts were too low, around 17 rarely observed V segments, including chromosome 9 orphons, were left out of the earlier analysis of 500 to 650 of the donors. Linkage disequilibrium might explain the correlated functional status among segregating V segments, but an unknown experimental factor could not be excluded. A group of highly shared sequence variants was considered likely to be a technical artifact of the sequencing pipeline. A later analysis found that TCR association rates varied across HLA loci, with DRB1 alleles showing the most associated TCRs and HLA-C alleles the fewest. Immune exposure information for the cohort was limited to CMV serostatus. In vitro tests confirmed that a few of the cytomegalovirus-associated TCR beta chains recognize cytomegalovirus antigens. In a later genetic analysis, fewer N-insertions in productive TCRs were reported among donors in an Asian-associated ancestry cluster than the roughly 700-donor mean. Because some donors lacked HLA typing at each locus, the association tests relied only on the typed subset. It was suggested by the authors that the approach could potentially be generalized to other disease states and immunological phenotypes. Several of the top co-occurrence clusters appeared to be linked to parvovirus B19, influenza, CMV and Epstein-Barr virus, according to a later analysis. The study listed 164 TCR beta chains as associated with cytomegalovirus. Some IMGT-functional V segments, including TRBV6-2 and TRBV6-3, could not be told apart with the 87-base-pair reads, so those segments were excluded. When HLA alleles, especially DR and DQ, strongly co-occurred, attributing TCR associations to individual alleles was difficult. A later analysis found that HLA-associated TCR beta chains were more clonally expanded and had lower generation probabilities than equally common non-associated chains. The classifier was reported to diagnose cytomegalovirus status with high specificity and sensitivity in both the original cohort and the validation cohort. Across donors, most TCR sequences were observed very rarely, whereas some public TCRs were present in many individuals. In an earlier analysis of 587 of the donors, most TCR beta V segments appeared in productive rearrangements about 87% or about 30% of the time, broadly matching IMGT annotations.

Inclusive of the bounding cysteine and phenylalanine, the CDR3 is 15 residues long. The entry retains the CDR3 DNA only, 45 bases that are in frame from base 1. At the junction V is shortened by 8 bases and J by 0 bases; bases outside the gene matches: 7. CDR1 SGHAT and CDR2 FQNNGV were looked up in the germline V gene. The cohort consisted of 600 to 700 healthy bone marrow donors. At the time of sampling, every cohort member was nominally healthy, though immune exposures that went unrecorded were likely present. The donor tested CMV seropositive, placing the donor among the 250 to 350 seropositive members of the cohort. Every donor gave a peripheral blood sample, and the peripheral blood mononuclear cells from that sample were used for TCR beta sequencing. Genomic DNA was extracted from the blood cell samples with the Qiagen DNeasy Blood Extraction Kit.

This chain is built from TRBV11-2 and TRBJ2-1, with 7 middle bases fitting TRBD2. The sample was PBMCs. The sequence came from a woman aged 25-40 years in good health and CMV-seropositive. The DNA sequence is given as TGTGCCAGCGGTCAAAGCGGGACCTCCTACAATGAGCAGTTCTTC. This gives the protein CASGQSGTSYNEQFF.